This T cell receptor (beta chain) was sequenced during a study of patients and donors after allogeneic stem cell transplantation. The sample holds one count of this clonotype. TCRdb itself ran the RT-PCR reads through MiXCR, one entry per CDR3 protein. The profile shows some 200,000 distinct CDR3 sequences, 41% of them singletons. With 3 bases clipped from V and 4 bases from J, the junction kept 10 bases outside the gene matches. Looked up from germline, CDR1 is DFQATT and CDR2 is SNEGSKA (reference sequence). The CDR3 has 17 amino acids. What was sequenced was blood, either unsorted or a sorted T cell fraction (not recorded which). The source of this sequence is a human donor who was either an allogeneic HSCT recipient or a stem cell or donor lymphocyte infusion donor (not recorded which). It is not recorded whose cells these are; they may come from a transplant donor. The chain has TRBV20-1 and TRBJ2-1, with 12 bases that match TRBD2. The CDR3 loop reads CSASSASGRAGYNEQFF. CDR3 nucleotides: TGCAGTGCTAGTTCGGCTAGCGGGAGGGCCGGGTACAATGAGCAGTTCTTC.